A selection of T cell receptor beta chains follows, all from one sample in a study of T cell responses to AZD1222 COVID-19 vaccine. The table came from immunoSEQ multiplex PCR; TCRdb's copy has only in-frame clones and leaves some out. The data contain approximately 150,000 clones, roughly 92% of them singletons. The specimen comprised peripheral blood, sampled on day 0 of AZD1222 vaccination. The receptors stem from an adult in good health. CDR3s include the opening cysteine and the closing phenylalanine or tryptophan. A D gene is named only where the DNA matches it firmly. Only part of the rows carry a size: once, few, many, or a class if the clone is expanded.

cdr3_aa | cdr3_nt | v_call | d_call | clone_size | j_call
CASSYGQELGYTF | TGTGCCAGCAGTTACGGGCAGGAGCTTGGCTACACCTTC | TRBV6-5 | . | once | TRBJ1-2
CASSDLPDSPVYGYTF | TGTGCCAGCAGTGACCTCCCAGACAGTCCCGTCTATGGCTACACCTTC | TRBV6-4 | . | . | TRBJ1-2
CASSFGETSDTQYF | TGTGCCAGCAGTTTTGGAGAAACATCAGATACGCAGTATTTT | TRBV27 | . | . | TRBJ2-3
CASSLVRGRQETQYF | TGTGCCAGCAGCTTAGTCCGGGGGCGGCAAGAGACCCAGTACTTC | TRBV7-2 | . | . | TRBJ2-5
CASSVPGPGVGEQFF | TGTGCCAGCAGCGTTCCGGGACCGGGGGTCGGTGAGCAGTTCTTC | TRBV9 | . | . | TRBJ2-1
CAWGTGANSPLHF | TGTGCCTGGGGGACAGGGGCGAATTCACCCCTCCACTTT | TRBV30 | TRBD1 | . | TRBJ1-6
CASRGDNEQFF | TGTGCCAGCAGAGGCGACAATGAGCAGTTCTTC | TRBV4-2 | . | . | TRBJ2-1
CASSEGLSTDTQYF | TGTGCCAGCAGTGAAGGACTTAGCACAGATACGCAGTATTTT | TRBV2 | . | . | TRBJ2-3
CSGGGGEAETQYF | TGCAGCGGGGGGGGAGGGGAGGCGGAGACCCAGTACTTC | TRBV29-1 | TRBD2 | . | TRBJ2-5
CASKGGGGRTGELFF | TGTGCCAGCAAGGGAGGAGGGGGGCGCACCGGGGAGCTGTTTTTT | TRBV7-8 | . | . | TRBJ2-2
CASSHGQEATNEKLFF | TGTGCCAGCAGCCACGGACAGGAGGCAACTAATGAAAAACTGTTTTTT | TRBV4-2 | TRBD1 | . | TRBJ1-4
CASSLGQSQAYGYTF | TGTGCCAGCAGCTTAGGCCAGAGCCAAGCTTATGGCTACACCTTC | TRBV7-2 | . | once | TRBJ1-2
CASSGSVETSGGASRDTQYF | TGTGCCAGCAGCGGTAGCGTCGAGACTAGCGGGGGGGCCAGCAGAGATACGCAGTATTTT | TRBV3-1/TRBV3-2 | TRBD2 | . | TRBJ2-3
CASSTGQLPYSPLHF | TGTGCCAGTAGTACGGGACAGCTCCCCTATTCACCCCTCCACTTT | TRBV19 | TRBD1 | . | TRBJ1-6
CASSQPTSGRALQYF | TGCGCCAGCAGCCAGCCGACTAGCGGGAGGGCCCTTCAGTACTTC | TRBV4-1 | TRBD2 | . | TRBJ2-4
CASSPRDRERGSGNTIYF | TGTGCCAGCAGCCCCCGGGACAGGGAAAGGGGCTCTGGAAACACCATATATTTT | TRBV5-5 | TRBD1 | . | TRBJ1-3
CASSLAGGAGASSGHEQFF | TGTGCCAGCAGCTTAGCTGGGGGAGCGGGAGCTTCCTCCGGGCATGAGCAGTTCTTC | TRBV7-2 | TRBD2 | once | TRBJ2-1
CASNTGRTPLHF | TGTGCCAGCAACACAGGGAGGACACCCCTCCACTTT | TRBV27 | . | . | TRBJ1-6
CSVNEGTEAFF | TGCAGCGTTAATGAAGGCACTGAAGCTTTCTTT | TRBV29-1 | . | . | TRBJ1-1
CASSETGLAGARYF | TGCGCCAGCAGTGAAACCGGACTAGCGGGGGCTCGATACTTC | TRBV10-2 | TRBD2 | once | TRBJ2-4
CASSRINRETQYF | TGTGCCAGCTCACGGATTAATAGGGAGACCCAGTACTTC | TRBV7-9 | . | . | TRBJ2-5
CASSLDGDGQPQHF | TGTGCCAGCAGCTTAGACGGGGACGGTCAGCCCCAGCATTTT | TRBV7-9 | . | . | TRBJ1-5
CASSVTSGRGNEQFF | TGTGCCAGCAGTGTAACTAGCGGGAGAGGAAATGAGCAGTTCTTC | TRBV2 | TRBD2 | . | TRBJ2-1
CASSPPGGSYNEQFF | TGTGCCAGCAGCCCCCCAGGGGGCTCCTACAATGAGCAGTTCTTC | TRBV7-3 | TRBD1 | . | TRBJ2-1
CASSLRLASYNEQFF | TGTGCCAGCAGCTTACGACTAGCATCCTACAATGAGCAGTTCTTC | TRBV7-7 | TRBD2 | . | TRBJ2-1
CATSGRNTGELFF | TGTGCCACCAGTGGGCGTAACACCGGGGAGCTGTTTTTT | TRBV24-1 | . | . | TRBJ2-2
CASSQGSLDSEETQYF | TGCGCCAGCAGCCAAGGATCGCTAGACAGCGAAGAGACCCAGTACTTC | TRBV4-1 | . | . | TRBJ2-5
CASSLDLTQPQHF | TGTGCCAGCAGCTTAGATTTGACTCAGCCCCAGCATTTT | TRBV11-2 | . | . | TRBJ1-5
CASSPRTGGEFYGYTF | TGCGCCAGCAGCCCCCGGACAGGGGGCGAGTTCTATGGCTACACCTTC | TRBV4-1 | TRBD1 | . | TRBJ1-2
CASSPVRGTSGTYNEQFF | TGTGCCAGCAGCCCCGTAAGGGGGACTAGCGGTACCTACAATGAGCAGTTCTTC | TRBV11-3 | TRBD2 | . | TRBJ2-1
CASSELPGFHNSPLHF | TGTGCCAGCAGTGAACTACCAGGGTTCCATAATTCACCCCTCCACTTT | TRBV6-1 | . | once | TRBJ1-6
CASSYSPTYNEQFF | TGTGCCAGCAGTTACTCACCGACTTACAATGAGCAGTTCTTC | TRBV6-5 | . | . | TRBJ2-1
CASIVRGGWSEKLFF | TGCGCCAGCATCGTTAGGGGGGGCTGGAGTGAAAAACTGTTTTTT | TRBV5-1 | . | . | TRBJ1-4
CASRENRGLSEKLFF | TGTGCCAGTAGGGAAAACAGGGGGCTGAGTGAAAAACTGTTTTTT | TRBV19 | TRBD1 | . | TRBJ1-4
CASSQVTGESYNEQFF | TGTGCCAGCAGCCAAGTCACGGGCGAATCCTACAATGAGCAGTTCTTC | TRBV4-2 | . | . | TRBJ2-1
CASSIQAATDTQYF | TGTGCCAGTAGTATTCAGGCCGCGACAGATACGCAGTATTTT | TRBV19 | . | . | TRBJ2-3
CASSQDWAGGKAFF | TGCGCCAGCAGCCAAGATTGGGCAGGGGGGAAAGCTTTCTTT | TRBV4-1 | TRBD1 | . | TRBJ1-1
CASSYGQGAPNEKLFF | TGTGCCAGCAGTTATGGACAGGGGGCACCTAATGAAAAACTGTTTTTT | TRBV5-5 | TRBD1 | . | TRBJ1-4
CASTLWGTENEQFF | TGTGCCAGTACCTTATGGGGAACGGAGAATGAGCAGTTCTTC | TRBV19 | . | . | TRBJ2-1
CASSWGGDNTEAFF | TGTGCCAGTAGTTGGGGAGGCGATAACACTGAAGCTTTCTTT | TRBV19 | . | . | TRBJ1-1
CASSLDGTGPMNTEAFF | TGTGCCAGCAGCTTGGACGGGACAGGGCCTATGAACACTGAAGCTTTCTTT | TRBV5-6 | TRBD1 | . | TRBJ1-1
CASSLGTGHNEKLFF | TGTGCCAGCTCACTCGGGACAGGTCATAATGAAAAACTGTTTTTT | TRBV18 | TRBD1 | . | TRBJ1-4
CASSQIGALETQYF | TGCGCCAGCAGCCAAATCGGGGCCCTGGAGACCCAGTACTTC | TRBV4-1 | . | . | TRBJ2-5
CASRAGGTDTQYF | TGTGCCAGCAGGGCGGGGGGCACAGATACGCAGTATTTT | TRBV28 | TRBD2 | . | TRBJ2-3
CASSPPQGRGHTDTQYF | TGTGCCAGCAGTCCCCCACAGGGGAGGGGCCACACAGATACGCAGTATTTT | TRBV28 | . | . | TRBJ2-3
CASSHRPLTGFSYNEQFF | TGCGCCAGCAGCCATCGACCTCTGACAGGATTCTCCTACAATGAGCAGTTCTTC | TRBV4-3 | . | . | TRBJ2-1
CASSSGALKNQPQHF | TGTGCCAGCAGCTCAGGGGCACTGAAAAATCAGCCCCAGCATTTT | TRBV5-5 | . | . | TRBJ1-5
CASSPGLLSYNEQFF | TGTGCCAGCAGTCCCGGACTGCTCTCCTACAATGAGCAGTTCTTC | TRBV27 | . | . | TRBJ2-1
CASSYVQGREQFF | TGTGCCAGCAGTTACGTACAGGGTCGGGAGCAGTTCTTC | TRBV6-5 | . | . | TRBJ2-1
CASSYSAGGVNEQFF | TGTGCCAGCAGTTACTCGGCGGGAGGGGTCAATGAGCAGTTCTTC | TRBV6-5 | TRBD2 | . | TRBJ2-1
CASSQSGRVQETQYF | TGTGCCAGCAGCCAATCGGGACGGGTACAAGAGACCCAGTACTTC | TRBV3-1/TRBV3-2 | . | . | TRBJ2-5
CASSFGQLTDTQYF | TGTGCCAGCAGCTTTGGACAGCTCACAGATACGCAGTATTTT | TRBV7-9 | . | . | TRBJ2-3
CASNNRRPYNSPLHF | TGTGCCAGCAATAACAGGCGGCCTTATAATTCACCCCTCCACTTT | TRBV6-5 | . | . | TRBJ1-6
CASSVGNLGQPQHF | TGTGCCAGCAGTGTCGGGAATTTAGGTCAGCCCCAGCATTTT | TRBV2 | . | . | TRBJ1-5
CASSIGPGKTTEAFF | TGTGCCAGTAGTATAGGTCCGGGAAAGACCACTGAAGCTTTCTTT | TRBV19 | . | . | TRBJ1-1